The clone carrying this T cell receptor (beta chain) has a handful of counts. CDR1 and CDR2 from the germline V gene are MNHEY and SVGAGI. J was trimmed by 3 bases and V by 4 bases; bases with no gene match: 7. The CDR3 extends over 16 amino acids. TCRdb reprocessed the 5' RACE reads via MiXCR and lists one record per CDR3 protein. The repertoire holds around 250,000 distinct CDR3 sequences, with approximately 7% as singletons. The sample is drawn from a study of identical twins. Separately, the same data were catalogued under a study of yellow fever vaccine responses in identical twins. According to that study: Twins reportedly mounted vaccine T cell responses that seemed partly convergent, partly personalized.

The chain is built from TRBV6-5 and TRBJ2-1; 9 bases map to TRBD2. The sequenced material came from memory (CD45RO+) T cells sorted from blood. The receptor was derived from a young woman in good health. CDR3 in amino acids: CASSSIAGAFYNEQFF. DNA for the CDR3: TGTGCCAGCAGTTCAATAGCGGGAGCATTCTACAATGAGCAGTTCTTC.